The 32 T cell receptor beta chains presented below share a single source sample, sequenced in a study of T-cell memory formation after mild COVID-19. TCRdb redid the calling of the 5' RACE reads with MiXCR, one entry per CDR3 protein. The sample holds 350,000 or so distinct CDR3 sequences; 10% to 15% are singletons and the top ten take around 21%. The sequenced sample consisted of PBMCs or a T cell subset sorted from them (not recorded which). The receptor source for this set is a man younger than 35 who had mild COVID-19 (a few samples of this study predate the infection). Cell type and time point are not known.

The chain has TRBV27 and TRBJ2-5, with D maybe TRBD2 (5 bases). CDR3 length: 13 amino acids. Per the germline V gene, CDR1 is MNHEY and CDR2 is SMNVEV (reference sequence). V was cut by 3 bases and J by 9 bases, with 14 bases left in between. In DNA, the CDR3 is TGTGCCAGCAGTTTCGGCCAAGTCGGGGCCCAGTACTTC. Protein product: CASSFGQVGAQYF.

This clonotype was detected a few times. V is TRBV5-1 and J is TRBJ2-2; TRBD1 is a possible D gene (5 bases). V lost 9 bases and J 4 bases, leaving 16 bases between the germline ends. This CDR3 has 14 amino acids. The germline CDR1 and CDR2 sequences are SGHRS and YFSETQ. CDR3 DNA: TGCGCCACCATGCAGGGCTCTGGCACCGGGGAGCTGTTTTTT. Its protein product is CATMQGSGTGELFF.

This clonotype occurred a few times. The rearrangement uses TRBV5-8 and TRBJ2-5; TRBD2 matches 8 bases. The trim removed 0 bases at V and 2 bases at J, leaving 3 bases unmatched. This CDR3 spans 15 amino acids. Germline values: CDR1 SGHTS, CDR2 YDEGEE. This CDR3 is CASSLGVAGQETQYF. The DNA for the CDR3 is TGTGCCAGCAGCTTGGGGGTAGCGGGGCAAGAGACCCAGTACTTC.

This clonotype was found a few times. The genes are TRBV7-3 and TRBJ2-1; the match to TRBD1 covers 9 bases. Germline V gene lookup returns CDR1 SGHTA and CDR2 FQGTGA. V was clipped by 4 bases and J by 5 bases; unmatched bases: 6. The CDR3 length is 15 residues. The CDR3 loop is CASSSVGTGNNEQFF. The DNA for the CDR3 is TGTGCCAGCAGCTCTGTTGGGACAGGGAACAATGAGCAGTTCTTC.

V and J are TRBV27 and TRBJ1-3; D gene ambiguous. The V end was cut by 6 bases, the J end by 0 bases, with 18 bases between. Germline-derived CDR1 and CDR2 are MNHEY and SMNVEV (reference sequence). This CDR3 has 17 amino acids. The CDR3 bases are TGTGCCAGCAGCCTCTCATCGGACGGATACTCTGGAAACACCATATATTTT. This encodes CASSLSSDGYSGNTIYF.

This clonotype appeared a few times. The chain combines TRBV30 with TRBJ2-6; D call uncertain. The germline V gene encodes CDR1 GTSNPN and CDR2 SVGIG (reference sequence). The CDR3 length is 13 residues. Trimming took off 3 bases at V and 6 bases at J, with 9 bases between the two ends. The DNA of the CDR3 is TGTGCCTGGAGCCAAGTGCAGGCCAACGTCCTGACTTTC. Translating it yields CAWSQVQANVLTF.

This clonotype has more than one count but fewer than ten. This chain joins TRBV6-1 and TRBJ2-5; D might be TRBD1 (6 bases). The CDR3 totals 13 residues. Germline loops: CDR1 MNHNS, CDR2 SASEGT. With 10 bases removed from V and 5 bases from J, the gap between germline ends came to 17 bases. CDR3 in DNA: TGTGCCACCTCCCGGGACAATAGCGAGACCCAGTACTTC. Residues: CATSRDNSETQYF.

This clonotype was recorded a few times. The J gene is TRBJ2-7, the V gene TRBV12-3 or TRBV12-4; TRBD1 or TRBD2 may be the D gene (5 bases each). With 6 bases removed from V and 5 bases from J, the gap between germline ends came to 17 bases. This CDR3 spans 14 amino acids. The CDR3 region is CASRPGTIGNEQYF. Written as DNA, the CDR3 is TGTGCCAGCAGGCCCGGGACGATCGGCAACGAGCAGTACTTC.

The gene calls are TRBV4-1 and TRBJ2-2, with D tentatively TRBD2 (5 bases). This CDR3 comprises 13 residues. CDR1 is MGHRA and CDR2 is YSYEKL in the germline V gene. V was shortened by 4 bases and J by 6 bases, with 9 bases between the two germline ends. CDR3 sequence reads: CASSPERSGELFF. In DNA form, the CDR3 reads TGCGCCAGCAGCCCTGAGCGGTCCGGGGAGCTGTTTTTT.

Only a few counts were recorded for this clonotype. The gene calls are TRBV9 and TRBJ2-5; D is possibly TRBD1 (7 bases). Germline V gene lookup returns CDR1 SGDLS and CDR2 YYNGEE. V gave up 4 bases and J gave up 4 bases, with 14 bases separating them. The CDR3 covers 14 residues. This chain's CDR3 is CASSRGQGGETQYF. For the CDR3, the DNA is TGTGCCAGCAGCCGCGGGCAGGGGGGAGAGACCCAGTACTTC.

This clonotype turned up a few times. CDR3 sequence: CASRDARGGEQYV. As DNA, the CDR3 is TGTGCCAGCAGGGACGCTCGGGGGGGCGAGCAGTACGTC. The chain employs TRBV6-6 and TRBJ2-7, with 8 bases lining up with TRBD2. This CDR3 region has 13 residues. From germline, CDR1 is MNHNY and CDR2 SVGAGI (reference sequence). Trimming at V came to 6 bases and at J to 6 bases, leaving 7 bases not matched to a gene.

This clonotype was seen more than once but under ten times. V usage is TRBV7-8 and J usage is TRBJ2-2; either TRBD1 or TRBD2 may supply D (6 bases each). V lost 2 bases to trimming and J lost 1 base, with 8 bases between them. The germline V gene encodes CDR1 SGHVS and CDR2 FQNEAQ. CDR3 size: 15 residues. DNA of the CDR3: TGTGCCAGCAGCTTACGGGGGCGGAACACCGGGGAGCTGTTTTTT. Translating it yields CASSLRGRNTGELFF.

This sequence joins TRBV20-1 and TRBJ2-5, with 7 bases matching TRBD1. Per the germline V gene, CDR1 is DFQATT and CDR2 is SNEGSKA (reference sequence). The CDR3 is 13 residues long. Trimming removed 7 bases from V and 2 bases from J; junction bases left unmatched: 7. The CDR3 DNA follows: TGCAGTGGGGCAGGGACAGATCAAGAGACCCAGTACTTC. Protein: CSGAGTDQETQYF.

This chain links TRBV4-2 with TRBJ1-2; no reliable D call. Germline values: CDR1 LGHNA, CDR2 YNFKEQ. V lost 0 bases and J 2 bases, leaving 16 bases between the germline ends. CDR3 size: 17 residues. CDR3: CASSQDLGTRINYGYTF. CDR3 nucleotide sequence: TGTGCCAGCAGCCAAGATCTTGGTACGAGAATCAACTATGGCTACACCTTC.

This chain connects TRBV7-2 to TRBJ2-3; 8 bases agree with TRBD1. The CDR3 length is 16 residues. Germline-derived CDR1 and CDR2 are SGHTA and FQGNSA. V gave up 1 base and J gave up 4 bases; unmatched junction bases: 7. The CDR3 nucleotides read TGTGCCAGCAGCTTAGGCCCTAACAGGGGGGCAGATACGCAGTATTTT. Protein: CASSLGPNRGADTQYF.

This CDR3 reads CASSFLRNTEAFF. The CDR3, as DNA: TGTGCCAGCAGCTTCCTGAGGAACACTGAAGCTTTCTTT. This chain connects TRBV7-8 to TRBJ1-1; D is unresolved. V was clipped by 3 bases and J by 1 base, with 6 bases between them. The CDR3 consists of 13 residues. Germline values: CDR1 SGHVS, CDR2 FQNEAQ.

V gene TRBV12-3 or TRBV12-4 combines with J gene TRBJ2-7; D not certain. This CDR3 is 15 amino acids long. Trimming cost V 3 bases and J 3 bases, with 15 bases left between them. The CDR3 here is CASSFGSLAYYEQYV. The CDR3 nucleotides read TGTGCCAGCAGTTTCGGCAGTTTGGCCTACTACGAGCAGTACGTC.

The rearrangement joins TRBV25-1 to TRBJ1-2; 10 bases line up with TRBD1. With 3 bases clipped from V and 6 bases from J, the junction kept 7 bases outside the gene matches. The CDR3 runs 15 residues. Germline V lookup: CDR1 MGHDK, CDR2 SYGVNS. In DNA form, the CDR3 reads TGTGCCAGCAGTGACCCCGAGACAGGGGGCGATGGCTACACCTTC. Protein sequence: CASSDPETGGDGYTF.

This clonotype was observed a handful of times. The gene calls are TRBV6-2 or TRBV6-3 and TRBJ2-7; possible D gene TRBD2, 6 bases. V was shortened by 0 bases and J by 2 bases, with 11 bases between the two germline ends. This CDR3 spans 15 amino acids. Germline V gene sequence: CDR1 MNHEY, CDR2 SVGEGT. The CDR3 DNA follows: TGTGCCAGCAGTTACTCCGCGGGGCTCACCTACGAGCAGTACTTC. Amino acid sequence: CASSYSAGLTYEQYF.

This clonotype was detected ten times or more. The chain links TRBV12-3 or TRBV12-4 to TRBJ2-3; 12 nucleotides align to TRBD2. The CDR3 totals 18 residues. V lost 5 bases and J lost 3; bases outside the gene matches: 12. This chain's CDR3 is CASSRDWASGGATDTQYF. CDR3 nucleotides: TGTGCCAGCAGTCGCGACTGGGCTAGCGGGGGGGCTACAGATACGCAGTATTTT.

This clonotype was counted only a few times. This chain uses TRBV7-2 with TRBJ2-3; TRBD1 matches 8 bases. The V and J ends lost 6 bases and 1 base, in that order; junction bases with no gene match: 3. This CDR3 region has 14 residues. Per the germline V gene, CDR1 is SGHTA and CDR2 is FQGNSA. CDR3 sequence (DNA): TGTGCCAGCAGGGGACAGGTGGGCACAGATACGCAGTATTTT. Its protein is CASRGQVGTDTQYF.

This clonotype has only a few counts. The rearrangement joins TRBV12-3 or TRBV12-4 to TRBJ2-5; D is ambiguous. CDR3 length: 12 residues. The V end was cut by 8 bases, the J end by 0 bases, with 7 bases between. The CDR3 DNA is TGTGCCAGCGGTTGGTACCAAGAGACCCAGTACTTC. This encodes CASGWYQETQYF.

This clonotype appeared many times. The chain is built from TRBV29-1 and TRBJ2-3, with a possible D match to TRBD2 (6 bases). Germline values: CDR1 SQVTM, CDR2 ANQGSEA. Trimming shortened V by 7 bases and J by 3 bases, and 20 bases separated the two germline ends. The CDR3 loop spans 15 amino acids. The CDR3 DNA reads as TGCAGCGGTACCCTGGCGGGGCTCGGGACAGATACGCAGTATTTT. Translating it yields CSGTLAGLGTDTQYF.

This chain uses TRBV3-1 with TRBJ2-2; D perhaps matches TRBD2 (6 bases). The V and J ends lost 2 bases and 3 bases respectively, with 7 bases between them. The CDR3 runs to 14 residues. Germline-derived CDR1 and CDR2 are LGHDT and YNNKEL (reference sequence). CDR3 sequence: CASSQSGDTGELFF. As DNA, the CDR3 is TGTGCCAGCAGCCAATCGGGGGACACCGGGGAGCTGTTTTTT.

There are many counts of this clonotype. The chain links TRBV4-3 to TRBJ1-4, with 9 bases lining up with TRBD1. With 1 base clipped from V and 8 bases from J, the junction kept 8 bases outside the gene matches. Germline assignment: CDR1 LGHNA and CDR2 YSLEER. The CDR3 has 16 residues. The DNA of the CDR3 is TGCGCCAGCAGCCAAGGTGTGGGACAGGGAAGCGAAAAACTGTTTTTT. The encoded protein is CASSQGVGQGSEKLFF.

The chain uses TRBV11-2 and TRBJ2-2, with 8 bases aligning to TRBD1. Per germline, CDR1 SGHAT and CDR2 FQNNGV. Germline trimming cut 0 bases from V and 6 bases from J; bases unmatched to any gene: 9. This CDR3 is built from 17 residues. CDR3 residues: CASSLDSVRGLSGELFF. CDR3 nucleotides: TGTGCCAGCAGCTTAGATTCAGTCAGGGGGCTTTCCGGGGAGCTGTTTTTT. The variable domain in full, completed from reference TRBV11-2 and TRBJ2-2, reads EAGVAQSPRYKIIEKRQSVAFWCNPISGHATLYWYQQILGQGPKLLIQFQNNGVVDDSQLPKDRFSAERLKGVDSTLKIQPAKLEDSAVYLCASSLDSVRGLSGELFFGEGSRLTVL.

This clonotype was counted a few times. V is TRBV7-9 and J is TRBJ1-4, with 11 bases matching TRBD1. This CDR3 has 15 amino acids. CDR1 is SEHNR, CDR2 FQNEAQ, per germline (reference sequence). V shed 4 bases and J 7 bases; nucleotides not matched to a gene: 5. In DNA, the CDR3 is TGTGCCAGCAGCTCACCGGGACAGGGGGGTGAAAAACTGTTTTTT. Its protein product is CASSSPGQGGEKLFF.

The chain employs TRBV6-5 and TRBJ2-7; no clear D. The V gene's germline CDR1 is MNHEY and CDR2 SVGAGI. The CDR3 sequence is 14 residues long. Trimming took 8 bases from V and 2 from J, leaving 16 bases between them. This CDR3 is CASAHSGVPYEQYV. DNA of the CDR3: TGTGCCAGCGCCCACTCTGGCGTGCCCTACGAGCAGTACGTC.

The CDR3 nucleotides are TGTGCCAGCAGCGCAAGAGGGGGAGTAGCTAACTATGGCTACACCTTC. Protein: CASSARGGVANYGYTF. The chain employs TRBV7-2 and TRBJ1-2; D might be TRBD1 (6 bases). V was cut by 5 bases and J by 0 bases, with 16 bases left in between. Germline CDR1 is SGHTA and CDR2 is FQGNSA. The CDR3 spans 16 residues.

This clonotype was seen a few times. CDR3: CSAMGGGREQYV. For the CDR3, the DNA is TGCAGTGCTATGGGGGGTGGACGCGAGCAGTACGTC. The chain employs TRBV20-1 and TRBJ2-7; possible D gene TRBD2, 6 bases. The germline V and J ends were trimmed by 4 bases and 6 bases, with 13 bases remaining between them. Germline CDR1 DFQATT, CDR2 SNEGSKA (reference sequence). This CDR3 is built from 12 residues.

V gene TRBV28 combines with J gene TRBJ1-2; D is perhaps TRBD1 (6 bases). The CDR3 length is 11 residues. Trimming removed 4 bases from V and 10 bases from J, with 10 bases in between. CDR1 is MDHEN, CDR2 SYDVKM, per germline. The CDR3 sequence is CASSSGTFYTF. CDR3 DNA: TGTGCCAGCAGTTCCGGGACATTCTACACCTTC.

The chain couples TRBV12-3 or TRBV12-4 to TRBJ1-2; D remains unclear. V was pared by 5 bases and J by 7 bases, with 11 bases between. CDR3 length: 12 amino acids. The CDR3 sequence: CASSQGLLGYTF. CDR3 DNA sequence: TGTGCCAGCAGTCAAGGGTTACTTGGCTACACCTTC.